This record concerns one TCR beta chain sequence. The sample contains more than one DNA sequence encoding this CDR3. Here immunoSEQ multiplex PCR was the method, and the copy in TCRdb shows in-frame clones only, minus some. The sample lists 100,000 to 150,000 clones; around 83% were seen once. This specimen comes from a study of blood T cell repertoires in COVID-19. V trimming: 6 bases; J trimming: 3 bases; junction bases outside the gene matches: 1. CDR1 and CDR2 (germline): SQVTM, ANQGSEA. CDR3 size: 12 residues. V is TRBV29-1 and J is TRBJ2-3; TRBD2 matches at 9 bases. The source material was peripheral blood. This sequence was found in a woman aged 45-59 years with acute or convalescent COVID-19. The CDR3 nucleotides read TGCAGCGTGAGCGGGGGGACAGATACGCAGTATTTT. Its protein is CSVSGGTDTQYF.